This passage covers 21 T cell receptor beta chains from one sample sequenced in a study of shared clonotypes between healthy human individuals. Only CD45RO-negative cells positively selected for CCR7 counted as naive CD8 cells, so terminally differentiated effector memory CD45RA+ cells were excluded. Sequencing was performed with immunoSEQ multiplex PCR; in TCRdb, only in-frame clones are kept and a portion is missing. The repertoire holds some 2.1 million clones, with about 93% as singletons. The sequenced sample was naive CD8+ T cells from PBMCs. These receptors came from a man younger than 35 in good health. Some clones in this sample may be carry-over from other donors' samples.

The CDR3 is CASSLVLAGYNEQFF. The CDR3, as DNA: TGTGCCAGCAGCTTAGTACTAGCGGGCTACAATGAGCAGTTCTTC. The V gene is TRBV7-7, the J gene TRBJ2-1; 9 bases are a match to TRBD2. CDR3 length: 15 amino acids. V shed 1 base and J 3 bases; nucleotides not matched to a gene: 1. Germline CDR1 and CDR2: SSHAT and FNYEAQ (reference sequence).

This clone was detected once. DNA for the CDR3: TGTGCCAGCAGCGTTCAAAACACCGGGGAGCTGTTTTTT. Translating gives CASSVQNTGELFF. This chain links TRBV9 with TRBJ2-2, with D hard to call. This CDR3 has 13 residues. CDR1 is SGDLS and CDR2 is YYNGEE in the germline V gene. V lost 2 bases and J lost 2, with 4 bases in between. Based on the CDR3 plus reference TRBV9 and TRBJ2-2, the full variable domain is DSGVTQTPKHLITATGQRVTLRCSPRSGDLSVYWYQQSLDQGLQFLIQYYNGEERAKGNILERFSAQQFPDLHSELNLSSLELGDSALYFCASSVQNTGELFFGEGSRLTVL.

In its sample, this clone was seen once. CDR3 residues: CASSFSGEIYNEQFF. The DNA of the CDR3 is TGCGCCAGCAGCTTTTCAGGGGAAATCTACAATGAGCAGTTCTTC. The J gene is TRBJ2-1, the V gene TRBV5-1, with D perhaps matching TRBD1 (6 bases). The CDR3 spans 15 residues. CDR1 is SGHRS and CDR2 is YFSETQ in the germline V gene. The ends were cut back, 2 bases at V and 3 bases at J, with 12 bases in the middle.

This clone was found once. The rearrangement uses TRBV11-2 and TRBJ2-7, with 14 positions matching TRBD2. The V segment lost 5 bases and the J segment 8 bases; nucleotides outside the gene matches: 8. The CDR3 is 15 residues long. Germline values: CDR1 SGHAT, CDR2 FQNNGV. CDR3 loop: CASSLGTSGRGQQYF. CDR3 coding DNA: TGTGCCAGCAGCCTCGGGACTAGCGGGAGAGGACAGCAGTACTTC.

This chain uses TRBV27 with TRBJ1-2; tentative D call: TRBD1 (6 bases). V lost 4 bases to trimming and J lost 2 bases, with 17 bases between them. The CDR3 is 16 residues long. Germline V lookup: CDR1 MNHEY, CDR2 SMNVEV (reference sequence). As DNA, the CDR3 is TGTGCCAGCAGTTCCCGTCTAAGGGGGGACAACTATGGCTACACCTTC. Its translation is CASSSRLRGDNYGYTF.

The V call is TRBV30, the J call TRBJ2-1; D uncertain. Germline lookup yields CDR1 GTSNPN and CDR2 SVGIG (reference sequence). Trimming took 0 bases from V and 10 from J, leaving 13 bases between them. There are 13 residues in the CDR3. The CDR3 region has the DNA TGTGCCTGGAGTGTAGTGGTCCCGGAGGAGCAGTTCTTC. It translates to CAWSVVVPEEQFF.

The J gene is TRBJ2-1, the V gene TRBV4-1, with 10 bases aligning to TRBD2. The CDR3 spans 13 residues. J was trimmed by 15 bases and V by 1 base; bases with no gene match: 6. Germline loops: CDR1 MGHRA, CDR2 YSYEKL. The CDR3 here is CASSQALAGARFF. CDR3 nucleotides: TGCGCCAGCAGCCAAGCCCTAGCGGGGGCCCGGTTCTTC.

The chain links TRBV4-1 to TRBJ2-1, with TRBD2 matching over 8 bases. The CDR3 is made up of 16 amino acids. Germline CDR1 reads MGHRA; CDR2 reads YSYEKL. The V segment lost 1 base and the J segment 2 bases; nucleotides outside the gene matches: 4. The CDR3 DNA is TGCGCCAGCAGCCAAGTGACGCGGGAGGCCTACAATGAGCAGTTCTTC. Its protein product is CASSQVTREAYNEQFF.

The chain joins TRBV5-1 to TRBJ1-1, with TRBD1 matching over 9 bases. Germline V lookup: CDR1 SGHRS, CDR2 YFSETQ. The CDR3 sequence is 17 residues long. V shed 4 bases and J 3 bases; nucleotides not matched to a gene: 13. The DNA for the CDR3 is TGCGCCAGCAGCCGTTTAACAGGGGGCACGCGGGACACTGAAGCTTTCTTT. Translating it yields CASSRLTGGTRDTEAFF.

This sequence joins TRBV28 and TRBJ2-7; 9 bases are a match to TRBD2. Germline V CDR1 and CDR2: MDHEN, SYDVKM. V trimming: 4 bases; J trimming: 2 bases; junction bases outside the gene matches: 6. There are 15 residues in the CDR3. The CDR3: CASSWTAGGAYEQYF. The DNA for the CDR3 is TGTGCCAGCAGTTGGACCGCGGGGGGGGCCTACGAGCAGTACTTC.

The chain uses TRBV28 and TRBJ2-7; TRBD1 aligns across 10 bases. The CDR3 contains 15 residues. Trimming at V came to 6 bases and at J to 7 bases, leaving 12 bases not matched to a gene. Germline assignment: CDR1 MDHEN and CDR2 SYDVKM. In DNA, the CDR3 is TGTGCCAGCAGCTCCGGGACAGGGGACCCGTGGGAGCAGTACTTC. Translation gives CASSSGTGDPWEQYF.

V usage is TRBV10-3 and J usage is TRBJ2-4; D is uncertain. The CDR3 spans 16 residues. Germline CDR1 reads ENHRY; CDR2 reads SYGVKD. The V and J ends lost 0 bases and 0 bases respectively, with 9 bases between them. CDR3 nucleotide sequence: TGTGCCATCAGTGAGTCGGGCGGAATAGCCAAAAACATTCAGTACTTC. Translation gives CAISESGGIAKNIQYF.

The chain recombines TRBV19 with TRBJ2-1, with TRBD2 matching 8 bases. Germline CDR1 and CDR2: LNHDA and SQIVND (reference sequence). The CDR3 spans 13 residues. With V trimmed by 6 bases and J by 5 bases, 3 bases remained unmatched. CDR3 loop: CASSGRADNEQFF. As DNA, the CDR3 is TGTGCCAGTAGCGGGAGGGCCGACAATGAGCAGTTCTTC.

V usage is TRBV9 and J usage is TRBJ1-1; tentative D call: TRBD1 (6 bases). CDR1 and CDR2 (germline): SGDLS, YYNGEE. The CDR3 spans 12 residues. Trimming took off 4 bases at V and 8 bases at J, with 12 bases between the two ends. CDR3 in DNA: TGTGCCAGCAGCCCAGGGGCACCCGAAGCTTTCTTT. This sequence encodes CASSPGAPEAFF.

This clone was counted a single time. The chain is built from TRBV28 and TRBJ2-7, with D perhaps TRBD2 (6 bases). This CDR3 is 16 amino acids long. Trimming cost V 5 bases and J 2 bases, with 19 bases left between them. Germline V gene lookup returns CDR1 MDHEN and CDR2 SYDVKM. CDR3 in amino acids: CASSPPIRRGTYEQYF. As DNA, the CDR3 is TGTGCCAGCAGTCCCCCTATTCGGCGGGGCACCTACGAGCAGTACTTC.

The gene calls are TRBV7-9 and TRBJ2-1; 11 nucleotides line up with TRBD2. Germline V gene data show CDR1 as SEHNR and CDR2 as FQNEAQ (reference sequence). After removal of 5 bases from V and 4 bases from J, the junction contained 13 bases not matched to a gene. CDR3 length equals 18 residues. For the CDR3, the DNA is TGTGCCAGCAGCCAGAACATAGCGGGAGGGCCGCGGTACAATGAGCAGTTCTTC. Translating it yields CASSQNIAGGPRYNEQFF.

This clone was observed once. V is TRBV30 and J is TRBJ1-4; possibly TRBD1 for D (5 bases). V was trimmed by 1 base and J by 4 bases, leaving 10 bases between them. The CDR3 consists of 14 residues. Germline values: CDR1 GTSNPN, CDR2 SVGIG (reference sequence). CDR3 protein: CAWSGRGHNEKLFF. CDR3 coding DNA: TGTGCCTGGAGTGGAAGGGGCCATAATGAAAAACTGTTTTTT.

The count of this clone is one. The chain is built from TRBV7-9 and TRBJ2-7, with D possibly matching TRBD2 (5 bases). This CDR3 spans 14 amino acids. Germline CDR1 reads SEHNR; CDR2 reads FQNEAQ (reference sequence). V dropped 10 bases and J dropped 3 bases, with 19 bases sitting between them. This chain's CDR3 is CATDRGLSVYEQYF. The CDR3 nucleotides read TGTGCCACCGACCGCGGGCTTTCAGTCTACGAGCAGTACTTC.

The chain uses TRBV28 and TRBJ2-3; D may be TRBD1 (5 bases). The CDR3 loop spans 15 amino acids. In germline, CDR1 is MDHEN, CDR2 SYDVKM. Trimming shortened V by 1 base and J by 2 bases, and 10 bases separated the two germline ends. The CDR3 bases are TGTGCCAGCAGTTTATTTGGGGCTTACACAGATACGCAGTATTTT. This codes for CASSLFGAYTDTQYF.

The chain uses TRBV7-8 and TRBJ1-4; D is possibly TRBD1 (5 bases). Germline-derived CDR1 and CDR2 are SGHVS and FQNEAQ. The CDR3 runs to 15 residues. V was pared by 2 bases and J by 8 bases, with 15 bases between. CDR3 region: CASSLYQGSSEKLFF. Written as DNA, the CDR3 is TGTGCCAGCAGCTTATACCAGGGAAGCTCAGAAAAACTGTTTTTT. The full variable domain, with the rest looked up from reference TRBV7-8 and TRBJ1-4, is GAGVSQSPRYKVAKRGQDVALRCDPISGHVSLFWYQQALGQGPEFLTYFQNEAQLDKSGLPSDRFFAERPEGSVSTLKIQRTQQEDSAVYLCASSLYQGSSEKLFFGSGTQLSVL.

This clone occurred a few times. The junction departs from the called germline gene at one end, perhaps through a read error. This chain connects TRBV28 to TRBJ1-5; D is perhaps TRBD1 (5 bases). The germline gives CDR1 MDHEN, CDR2 SYDVKM. The CDR3 loop spans 13 amino acids. For the CDR3, the DNA is TGTGCCAGCAGTTTCGTCCCGGGACCGTTGTCGGTTTTT. It is translated as CASSFVPGPLSVF.